This passage covers 10 T cell receptor beta chains from one sample sequenced in a study of T cell responses to AZD1222 COVID-19 vaccine. The data were produced by immunoSEQ multiplex PCR, yet TCRdb's version contains in-frame clones alone and is incomplete. The sample has about 45,000 clones, roughly 75% seen once. The specimen was peripheral blood, collected 28 days after the second dose of the MenACWY control vaccine. The receptors stem from an adult who received the MenACWY meningococcal vaccine as a control.

The rearrangement uses TRBV19 and TRBJ1-5, with unresolved D. The CDR3 loop spans 14 amino acids. Germline CDR1 and CDR2: LNHDA and SQIVND (reference sequence). The V gene lost 3 bases and the J gene lost 3 bases, with 9 bases spanning the gap. As DNA, the CDR3 is TGTGCCAGTAGTATCTGGCAGGACAATCAGCCCCAGCATTTT. It specifies CASSIWQDNQPQHF.

The V gene is TRBV5-1, the J gene TRBJ1-1, with 11 bases fitting TRBD1. The CDR3 is 15 amino acids. Per the germline V gene, CDR1 is SGHRS and CDR2 is YFSETQ. Losses at the gene ends were 2 bases for V and 4 bases for J; bases not matched to a gene: 4. Here the CDR3 reads CASSFGQGAFTEAFF. As DNA, the CDR3 is TGCGCCAGCAGCTTTGGACAGGGGGCTTTCACTGAAGCTTTCTTT.

This clone was seen once. V usage is TRBV19 and J usage is TRBJ1-4, with 7 positions matching TRBD1. V lost 8 bases to trimming and J lost 5 bases; unmatched junction nucleotides: 5. From germline, CDR1 is LNHDA and CDR2 SQIVND (reference sequence). CDR3 length equals 13 residues. The CDR3: CASSQGRNEKLFF. The CDR3 DNA reads as TGTGCCAGTTCACAGGGGCGGAATGAAAAACTGTTTTTT.

CDR3: CSVTGTSQFF. CDR3 coding DNA: TGCAGTGTCACCGGGACCTCGCAGTTCTTC. The chain links TRBV29-1 to TRBJ2-1; D possibly matches TRBD1 or TRBD2 (5 bases each). The CDR3 covers 10 residues. CDR1 and CDR2 from the germline V gene are SQVTM and ANQGSEA.

This chain connects TRBV28 to TRBJ1-2, with D unresolved. CDR3 size: 13 residues. Germline-derived CDR1 and CDR2 are MDHEN and SYDVKM. V was cut by 7 bases and J by 7 bases, with 16 bases left in between. The CDR3: CASTPGVSVGYTF. DNA of the CDR3: TGTGCCAGCACCCCAGGAGTGTCAGTTGGCTACACCTTC.

This clone has more than one count but fewer than ten. In DNA, the CDR3 is TGTGCCAGCAGCCCTTGGACAGGGTCTAACACTGAAGCTTTCTTT. It yields the protein CASSPWTGSNTEAFF. V is TRBV4-2 and J is TRBJ1-1; 8 bases agree with TRBD1. The ends lost 4 bases at V and 2 bases at J; junction bases unmatched: 6. Germline V gives CDR1 LGHNA, CDR2 YNFKEQ. The CDR3 length is 15 residues.

The gene calls are TRBV7-6 and TRBJ2-6; perhaps TRBD2 as D (7 bases). Germline V CDR1 and CDR2: SGHVS, FNYEAQ. Trimming stripped 2 bases from V and 0 bases from J, with 14 bases between. The CDR3 runs to 18 residues. Here the CDR3 reads CASSLSGGPISGANVLTF. CDR3 nucleotides: TGTGCCAGCAGCTTATCCGGGGGGCCCATCTCTGGGGCCAACGTCCTGACTTTC.

CDR3 protein: CASSLGTEAFF. The CDR3 DNA is TGTGCCAGCAGTTTGGGGACTGAAGCTTTCTTT. The chain employs TRBV12-3 or TRBV12-4 and TRBJ1-1; D not certain. The CDR3 is made up of 11 amino acids. Trimming pared 3 bases from V and 5 bases from J, leaving 4 bases between.

The chain combines TRBV20-1 with TRBJ2-3, with D hard to call. Germline V gene sequence: CDR1 DFQATT, CDR2 SNEGSKA (reference sequence). This CDR3 region has 11 residues. V lost 0 bases and J lost 5, with 3 bases in between. CDR3 region: CSARDIDTQYF. The CDR3 nucleotides are TGCAGTGCTAGAGATATAGATACGCAGTATTTT.

The CDR3, as DNA: TGTGCCAGCAGCCCCGACTGGGTAGGTGGCACAGATACGCAGTATTTT. The encoded protein is CASSPDWVGGTDTQYF. The chain joins TRBV7-6 to TRBJ2-3; no firm D call. The CDR3 is 16 residues long. The V end lost 5 bases, the J end lost 1 base, and 16 bases lay between the germline ends. The germline V gene encodes CDR1 SGHVS and CDR2 FNYEAQ.